Below are 12 T cell receptor beta chains sequenced from a single sample in a study of blood T cell repertoires in COVID-19. Repertoires were generated with immunoSEQ multiplex PCR, while TCRdb's copy carries only in-frame clones and drops some. The sample contains about 180,000 clones, approximately 83% of which appear only once. Input material: peripheral blood. The receptors stem from a man aged 55 to 70 with acute or convalescent COVID-19.

This clone has only one observation. The chain carries TRBV28 and TRBJ2-6; TRBD1 is a possible D gene (6 bases). Trimming removed 6 bases from V and 1 base from J, with 10 bases in between. Germline V lookup: CDR1 MDHEN, CDR2 SYDVKM. The CDR3 runs to 15 residues. The CDR3 DNA is TGTGCCAGCAGCCTGGGGGCTTCTGGGGCCAACGTCCTGACTTTC. Residues: CASSLGASGANVLTF.

This sequence joins TRBV10-3 and TRBJ1-1, with TRBD1 matching 7 bases. Germline V gene data show CDR1 as ENHRY and CDR2 as SYGVKD. V shed 7 bases and J 4 bases; nucleotides not matched to a gene: 12. The CDR3 runs to 15 residues. CDR3 amino acids: CAIKTNRGFRTEAFF. The DNA of the CDR3 is TGTGCCATCAAAACGAACAGGGGTTTCCGCACTGAAGCTTTCTTT.

The chain uses TRBV29-1 and TRBJ2-1, with TRBD2 identical over 7 bases. The CDR3 is 14 amino acids. V was clipped by 4 bases and J by 0 bases; unmatched bases: 3. Germline V gene lookup returns CDR1 SQVTM and CDR2 ANQGSEA. The CDR3 protein is CSVVGGSSYNEQFF. The CDR3 DNA is TGCAGCGTTGTCGGCGGGAGCTCCTACAATGAGCAGTTCTTC.

The chain uses TRBV29-1 and TRBJ2-1, with 8 bases fitting TRBD1. Germline loops: CDR1 SQVTM, CDR2 ANQGSEA. V was clipped by 8 bases and J by 5 bases; unmatched bases: 8. The CDR3 runs 13 residues. The CDR3 protein is CSSRQGLNNEQFF. DNA for the CDR3: TGCAGCTCCCGACAGGGGCTCAACAATGAGCAGTTCTTC.

This chain joins TRBV7-3 and TRBJ2-1; 9 nucleotides match TRBD2. Trimming cost V 5 bases and J 6 bases; bases outside gene matches: 8. The CDR3 runs 15 residues. The germline V gene encodes CDR1 SGHTA and CDR2 FQGTGA. The CDR3 nucleotides are TGTGCCAGCAGCCCACTAGCGGGTGGGTTCAATGAGCAGTTCTTC. This translates into CASSPLAGGFNEQFF.

The genes are TRBV7-9 and TRBJ2-1; tentatively, D is TRBD2 (6 bases). Deletions cut 5 bases from V and 4 bases from J, with 18 bases between. Per the germline V gene, CDR1 is SEHNR and CDR2 is FQNEAQ (reference sequence). The CDR3 length is 16 residues. CDR3 region: CASSKSSGLKYNEQFF. DNA for the CDR3: TGTGCCAGCAGCAAGTCCTCGGGACTTAAATACAATGAGCAGTTCTTC.

The CDR3 sequence: CASSRTGDNSPLHF. CDR3 coding DNA: TGTGCCAGTAGTAGGACAGGGGATAATTCACCCCTCCACTTT. The chain employs TRBV19 and TRBJ1-6, with 9 nucleotides matching TRBD1. There are 14 residues in the CDR3. Germline-derived CDR1 and CDR2 are LNHDA and SQIVND (reference sequence). V gave up 4 bases and J gave up 5 bases; unmatched junction bases: 0.

The chain couples TRBV11-2 to TRBJ1-2; D is undetermined. In germline, CDR1 is SGHAT, CDR2 FQNNGV. The CDR3 loop spans 13 amino acids. Trimming took off 5 bases at V and 8 bases at J, with 15 bases between the two ends. The CDR3 DNA sequence: TGTGCCAGCAGCCCCGGGCTCCGGGGAGGCTACACCTTC. This codes for CASSPGLRGGYTF.

The chain joins TRBV5-1 to TRBJ2-2; D unclear. Germline CDR1 SGHRS, CDR2 YFSETQ. The CDR3 length is 14 residues. V was shortened by 5 bases and J by 6 bases, with 14 bases between the two germline ends. The CDR3 coding sequence is TGCGCCAGCAGGCTCGATACTGCGGCCGGGGAGCTGTTTTTT. As protein: CASRLDTAAGELFF.

The gene calls are TRBV24-1 and TRBJ2-2, with 7 bases fitting TRBD1. The CDR3 extends over 16 amino acids. The germline V gene has CDR1 KGHDR and CDR2 SFDVKD. The ends lost 5 bases at V and 5 bases at J; junction bases unmatched: 10. The CDR3 is CATSGATGKLTGELFF. In nucleotides, the CDR3 is TGTGCCACCAGTGGCGCGACAGGGAAATTGACCGGGGAGCTGTTTTTT.

The V call is TRBV19, the J call TRBJ2-7; TRBD2 matches 7 bases. The germline V gene has CDR1 LNHDA and CDR2 SQIVND (reference sequence). This CDR3 region has 15 residues. The J segment lost 1 base and the V segment lost 4 bases, leaving 7 bases of the junction unmatched. CDR3 bases: TGTGCCAGTAGTACTGAAGCGGGACTATCCTACGAGCAGTACTTC. Amino acid sequence: CASSTEAGLSYEQYF.

The genes are TRBV5-4 and TRBJ2-5; 9 bases align to TRBD1. J gave up 4 bases and V 4 bases, and 8 bases lay outside the gene matches. The germline V gene encodes CDR1 SGHNT and CDR2 YYREEE (reference sequence). CDR3 length: 15 amino acids. DNA for the CDR3: TGTGCCAGCAGCGGGGGACAGGGTAACGCAGAGACCCAGTACTTC. This translates into CASSGGQGNAETQYF.